The following is a T cell receptor (beta chain) sequence with its context. Its antigen remains unidentified. The data stem from a study of vaccination and CD4 T cells after COVID-19. The study sequenced cultured CD4+ T cell DNA using the Oncomine TCR Beta short-read assay. TCRdb recomputed calls from the PCR reads with MiXCR, one row per CDR3 protein. In the table there are approximately 13,000 distinct CDR3 sequences, about 60% of which are singletons. The CDR3 has 15 amino acids. CDR1 is SGHVS and CDR2 is FQNEAQ in the germline V gene. V gave up 3 bases and J gave up 3 bases, with 12 bases separating them. The treatment is: approximately nine-day PBMC culture with coronavirus spike peptide pools or control peptides (ViraFEST assay).

The specimen was CD4+ T cells from blood, cultured in vitro. This receptor was identified in a human donor who had recovered from COVID-19. The rearrangement links TRBV7-8 to TRBJ1-5, with D uncertain. CDR3 DNA: TGTGCCAGCAGCTTGCCTTTCGCGGCCAATCAGCCCCAGCATTTT. Its translation: CASSLPFAANQPQHF. The whole variable domain, filled in from reference TRBV7-8 and TRBJ1-5, reads GAGVSQSPRYKVAKRGQDVALRCDPISGHVSLFWYQQALGQGPEFLTYFQNEAQLDKSGLPSDRFFAERPEGSVSTLKIQRTQQEDSAVYLCASSLPFAANQPQHFGDGTRLSIL.